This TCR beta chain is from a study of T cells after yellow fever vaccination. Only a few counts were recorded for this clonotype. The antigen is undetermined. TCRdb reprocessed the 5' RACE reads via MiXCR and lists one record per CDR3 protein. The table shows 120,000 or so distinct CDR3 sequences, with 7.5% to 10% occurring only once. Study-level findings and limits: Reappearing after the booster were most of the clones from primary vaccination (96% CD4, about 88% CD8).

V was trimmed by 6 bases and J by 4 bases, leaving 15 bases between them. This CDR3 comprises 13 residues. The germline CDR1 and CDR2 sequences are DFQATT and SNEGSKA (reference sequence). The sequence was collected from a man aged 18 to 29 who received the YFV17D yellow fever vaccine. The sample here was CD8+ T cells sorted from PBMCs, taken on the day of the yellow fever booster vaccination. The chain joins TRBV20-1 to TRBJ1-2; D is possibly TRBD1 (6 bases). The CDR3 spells CSALDRVFYGYTF. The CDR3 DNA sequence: TGCAGTGCCTTGGACAGAGTGTTCTATGGCTACACCTTC.